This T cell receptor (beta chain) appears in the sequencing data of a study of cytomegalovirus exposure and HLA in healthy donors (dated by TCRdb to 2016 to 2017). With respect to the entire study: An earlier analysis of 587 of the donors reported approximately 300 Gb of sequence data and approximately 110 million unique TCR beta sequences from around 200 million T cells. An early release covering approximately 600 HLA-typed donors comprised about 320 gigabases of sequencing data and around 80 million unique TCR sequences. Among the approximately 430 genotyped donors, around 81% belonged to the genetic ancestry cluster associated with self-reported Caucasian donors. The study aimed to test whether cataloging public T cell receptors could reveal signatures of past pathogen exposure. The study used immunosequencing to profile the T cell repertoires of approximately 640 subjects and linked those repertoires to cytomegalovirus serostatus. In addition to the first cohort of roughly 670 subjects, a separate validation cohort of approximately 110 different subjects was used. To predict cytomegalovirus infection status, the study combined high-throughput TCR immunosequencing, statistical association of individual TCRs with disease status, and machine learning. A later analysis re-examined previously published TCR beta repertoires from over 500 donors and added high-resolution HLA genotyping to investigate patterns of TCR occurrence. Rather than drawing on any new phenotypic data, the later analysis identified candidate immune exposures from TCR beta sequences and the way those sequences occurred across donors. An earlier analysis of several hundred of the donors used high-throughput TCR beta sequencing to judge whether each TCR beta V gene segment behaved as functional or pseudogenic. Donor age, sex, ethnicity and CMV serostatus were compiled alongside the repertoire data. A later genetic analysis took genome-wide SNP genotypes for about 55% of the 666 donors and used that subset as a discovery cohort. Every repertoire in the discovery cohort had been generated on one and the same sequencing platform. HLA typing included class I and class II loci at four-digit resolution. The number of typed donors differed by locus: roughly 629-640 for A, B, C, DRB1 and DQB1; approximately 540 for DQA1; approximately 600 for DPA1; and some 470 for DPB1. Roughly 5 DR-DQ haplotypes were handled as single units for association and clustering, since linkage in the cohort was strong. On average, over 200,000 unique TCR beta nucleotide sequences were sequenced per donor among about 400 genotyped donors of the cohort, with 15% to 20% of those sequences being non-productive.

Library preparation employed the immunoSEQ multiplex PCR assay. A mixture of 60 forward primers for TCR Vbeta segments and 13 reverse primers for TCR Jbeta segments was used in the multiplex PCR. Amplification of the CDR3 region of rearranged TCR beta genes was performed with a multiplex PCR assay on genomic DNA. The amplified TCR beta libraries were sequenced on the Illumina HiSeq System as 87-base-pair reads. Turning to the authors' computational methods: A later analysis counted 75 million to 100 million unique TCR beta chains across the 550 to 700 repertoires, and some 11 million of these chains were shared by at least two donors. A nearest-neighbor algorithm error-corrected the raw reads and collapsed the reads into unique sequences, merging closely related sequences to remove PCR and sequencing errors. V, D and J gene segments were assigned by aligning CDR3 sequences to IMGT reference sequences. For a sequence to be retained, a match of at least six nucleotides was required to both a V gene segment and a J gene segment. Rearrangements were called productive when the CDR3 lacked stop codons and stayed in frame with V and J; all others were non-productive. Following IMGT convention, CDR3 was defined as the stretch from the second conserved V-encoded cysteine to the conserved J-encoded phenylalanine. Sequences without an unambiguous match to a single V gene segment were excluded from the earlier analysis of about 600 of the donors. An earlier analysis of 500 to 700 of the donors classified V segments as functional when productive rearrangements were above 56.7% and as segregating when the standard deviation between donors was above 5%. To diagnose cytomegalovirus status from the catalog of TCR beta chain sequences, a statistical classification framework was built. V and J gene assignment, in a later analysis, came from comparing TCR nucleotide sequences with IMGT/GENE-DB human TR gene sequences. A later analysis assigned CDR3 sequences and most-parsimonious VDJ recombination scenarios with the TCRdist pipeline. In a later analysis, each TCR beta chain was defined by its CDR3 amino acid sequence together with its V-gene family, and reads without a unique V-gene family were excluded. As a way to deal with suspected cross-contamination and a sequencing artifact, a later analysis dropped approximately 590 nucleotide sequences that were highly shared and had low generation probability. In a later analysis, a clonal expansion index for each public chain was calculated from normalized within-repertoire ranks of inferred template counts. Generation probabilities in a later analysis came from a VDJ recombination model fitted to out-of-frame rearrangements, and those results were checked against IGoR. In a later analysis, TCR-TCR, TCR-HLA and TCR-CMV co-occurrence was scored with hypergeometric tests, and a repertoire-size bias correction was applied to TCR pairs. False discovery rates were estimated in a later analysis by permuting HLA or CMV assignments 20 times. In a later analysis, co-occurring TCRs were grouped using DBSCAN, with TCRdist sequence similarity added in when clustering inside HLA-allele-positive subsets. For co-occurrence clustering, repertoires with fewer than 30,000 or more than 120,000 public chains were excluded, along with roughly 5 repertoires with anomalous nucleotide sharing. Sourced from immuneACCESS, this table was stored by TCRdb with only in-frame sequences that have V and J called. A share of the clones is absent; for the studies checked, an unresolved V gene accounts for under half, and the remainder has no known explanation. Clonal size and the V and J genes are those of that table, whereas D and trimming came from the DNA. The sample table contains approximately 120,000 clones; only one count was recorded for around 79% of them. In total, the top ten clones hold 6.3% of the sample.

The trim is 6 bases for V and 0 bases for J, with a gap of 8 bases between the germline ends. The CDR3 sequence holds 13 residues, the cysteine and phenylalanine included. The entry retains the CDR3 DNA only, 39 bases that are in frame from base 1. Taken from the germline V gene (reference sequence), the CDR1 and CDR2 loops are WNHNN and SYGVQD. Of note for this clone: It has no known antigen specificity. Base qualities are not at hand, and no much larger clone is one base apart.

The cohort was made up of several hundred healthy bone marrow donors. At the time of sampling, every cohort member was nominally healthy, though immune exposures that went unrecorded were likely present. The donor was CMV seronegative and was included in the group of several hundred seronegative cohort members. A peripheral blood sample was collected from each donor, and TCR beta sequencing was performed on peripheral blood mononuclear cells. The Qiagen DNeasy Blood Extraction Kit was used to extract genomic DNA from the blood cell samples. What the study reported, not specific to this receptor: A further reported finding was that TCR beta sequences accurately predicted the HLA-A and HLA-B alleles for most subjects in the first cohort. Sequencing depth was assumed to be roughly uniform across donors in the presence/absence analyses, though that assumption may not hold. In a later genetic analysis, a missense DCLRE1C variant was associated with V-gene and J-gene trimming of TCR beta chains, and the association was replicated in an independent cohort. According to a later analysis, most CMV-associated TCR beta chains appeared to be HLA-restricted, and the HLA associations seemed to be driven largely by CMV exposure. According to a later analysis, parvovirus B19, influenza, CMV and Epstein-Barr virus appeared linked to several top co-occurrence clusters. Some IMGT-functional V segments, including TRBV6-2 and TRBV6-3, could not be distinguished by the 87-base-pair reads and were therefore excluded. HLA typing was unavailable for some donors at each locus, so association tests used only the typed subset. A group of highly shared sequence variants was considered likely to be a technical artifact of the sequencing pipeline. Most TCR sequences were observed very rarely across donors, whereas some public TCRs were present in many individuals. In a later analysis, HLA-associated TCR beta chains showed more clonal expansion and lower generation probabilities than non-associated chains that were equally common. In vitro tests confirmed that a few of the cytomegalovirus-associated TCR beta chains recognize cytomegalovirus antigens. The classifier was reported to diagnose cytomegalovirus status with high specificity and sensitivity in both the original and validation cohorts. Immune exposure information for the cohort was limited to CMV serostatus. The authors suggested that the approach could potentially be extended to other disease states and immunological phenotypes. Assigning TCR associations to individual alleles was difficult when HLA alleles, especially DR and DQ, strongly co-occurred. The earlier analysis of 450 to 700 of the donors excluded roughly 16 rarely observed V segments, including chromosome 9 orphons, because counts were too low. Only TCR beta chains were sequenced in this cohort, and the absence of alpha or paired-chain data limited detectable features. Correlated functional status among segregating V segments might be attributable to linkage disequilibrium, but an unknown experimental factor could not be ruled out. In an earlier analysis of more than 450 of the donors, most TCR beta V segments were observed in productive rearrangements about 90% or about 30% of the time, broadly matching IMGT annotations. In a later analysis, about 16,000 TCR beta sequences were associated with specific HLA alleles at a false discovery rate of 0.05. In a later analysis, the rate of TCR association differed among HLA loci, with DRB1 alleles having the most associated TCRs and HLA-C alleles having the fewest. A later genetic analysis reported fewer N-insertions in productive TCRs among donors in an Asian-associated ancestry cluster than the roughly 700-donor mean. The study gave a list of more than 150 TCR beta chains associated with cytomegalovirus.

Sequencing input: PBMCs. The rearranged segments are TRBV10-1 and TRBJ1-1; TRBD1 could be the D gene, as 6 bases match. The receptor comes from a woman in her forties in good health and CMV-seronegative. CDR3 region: CASRDSMNTEAFF. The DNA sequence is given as TGCGCCAGCAGGGACAGCATGAACACTGAAGCTTTCTTT.